The T cell receptor beta chain under discussion was sequenced for a study of identical twins. TCRdb ran MiXCR on the 5' RACE reads and lists one entry per CDR3 protein. The sample has some 460,000 distinct CDR3 sequences, around 14% seen once. Turning to this clonotype: As yet, its antigen is unknown.

Findings of the study overall: Memory repertoires showed no such pattern, whereas abundant cord blood beta clonotypes carried fewer insertions.

Trimming shortened V by 9 bases and J by 3 bases, and 12 bases separated the two germline ends. The CDR3 spans 12 residues. Germline CDR1 and CDR2: MNHNS and SASEGT. Separately, the same data were catalogued under a study of yellow fever vaccine responses in identical twins.

The specimen sequenced was CD4+ T cells sorted from blood. This sequence originates from a woman between 18 and 29 years old in good health. This chain connects TRBV6-1 to TRBJ2-7; D might be TRBD2 (5 bases). CDR3 sequence: CARLRGNYEQYF. CDR3 coding DNA: TGTGCCAGATTAAGAGGGAACTACGAGCAGTACTTC.